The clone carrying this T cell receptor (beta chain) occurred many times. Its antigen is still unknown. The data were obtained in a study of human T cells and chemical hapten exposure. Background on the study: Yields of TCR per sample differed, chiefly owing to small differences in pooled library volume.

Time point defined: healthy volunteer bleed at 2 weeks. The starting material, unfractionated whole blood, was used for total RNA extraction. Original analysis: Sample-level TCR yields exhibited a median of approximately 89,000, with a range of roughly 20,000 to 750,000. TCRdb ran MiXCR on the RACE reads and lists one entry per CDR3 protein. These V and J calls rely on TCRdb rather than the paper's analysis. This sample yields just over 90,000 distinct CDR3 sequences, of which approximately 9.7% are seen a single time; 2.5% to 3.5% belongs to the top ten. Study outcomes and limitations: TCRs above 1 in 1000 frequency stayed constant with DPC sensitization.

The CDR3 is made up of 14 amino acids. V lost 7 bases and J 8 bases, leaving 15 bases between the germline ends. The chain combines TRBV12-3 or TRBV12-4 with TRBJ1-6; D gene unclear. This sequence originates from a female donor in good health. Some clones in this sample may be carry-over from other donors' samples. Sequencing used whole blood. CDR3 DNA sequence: TGTGCCAGCACATCTTCCGGTGGCCATTCACCCCTCCACTTT. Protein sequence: CASTSSGGHSPLHF.